Listed here is a single T cell receptor (beta chain). This clonotype was observed at least ten times. Its antigen is unknown. Base qualities are missing; no much larger clone stands one base away. A case-control design nested within a healthcare worker cohort in London, UK, was used, with weekly nasopharyngeal swab PCR tests and blood sampling performed. Healthcare workers were recruited between 23 and 31 March 2020, during the week of the UK lockdown, and were followed weekly for up to about 15 weeks. Receptor libraries were prepared by 5' RACE. Sequencing took place on a NextSeq 500. Unique molecular identifiers were attached to individual cDNA molecules in the TCR library protocol so that sequencing error and PCR bias could be corrected. Both TCR alpha and beta chains were sequenced, and tight co-correlation was observed between alpha and beta sequence abundances in each sample. Under the source paper's analysis protocol: V gene, J gene and CDR3 annotation of TCR sequences was performed with Decombinator V4. TCRs were defined as expanded if a significant change between any two time points was detected under a Poisson model with p below 0.0001. Abundances of TCRs were expressed as counts per million after normalisation to the total number of TCRs sequenced in each sample. TRAV1-2 paired with TRAJ12, TRAJ20 or TRAJ33 defined MAIT TCRs, while TRAV10 paired with TRAJ18 defined iNKT TCRs. VDJdb, accessed on 1 November 2021, was searched for TCRs annotated for CMV, EBV and SARS-CoV-2, and TCRs annotated for more than one antigen were excluded. TCRdb passed the public sequencing reads through fastp at Q25 and MiXCR, retaining productive beta sequences. Identical CDR3 proteins give one entry, which carries the most common genes and DNA. None of the V and J calls come from the authors' own analysis; TCRdb made them. The sample includes 70,000 to 90,000 distinct CDR3 sequences, with about 10% observed a single time. Around 8% of the sample rests with the top ten.

The data were taken from a study of early T cells in non-severe SARS-CoV-2 infection listed by TCRdb under 2021. Broadly, across the study: TCR sequencing used bulk RNA from unsorted whole blood, so alpha and beta chains could not be paired.

Findings and caveats that apply to the study as a whole: VDJdb matching was skewed toward anti-spike CD8 responses and likely underestimated virus-specific expansions, missing private and CD4 specificities.

A distance of 8 bases separates the germline ends of V and J, which lose 0 bases and 6 bases respectively. The CDR3 starts with the cysteine, ends with the phenylalanine, and has 13 residues. The retained sequence is limited to the CDR3, 39 bases, with the frame set at the first base. CDR1 LGHDT and CDR2 YNNKEL were looked up in the germline V gene (reference sequence). The chain couples TRBV3-1 to TRBJ1-1, with the D gene too uncertain to name. This receptor was obtained from an adult who was a healthcare worker with PCR-confirmed SARS-CoV-2 infection or an uninfected control (not recorded which). The material was whole blood, obtained at baseline. In nucleotide form, the sequence is TGTGCCAGCAGCCAAGATTGGGCAGCTGAAGCTTTCTTT. The encoded protein is CASSQDWAAEAFF. This CDR3, with the reference TRBV3-1 and TRBJ1-1 proteins standing in past its ends, gives the full variable domain DTAVSQTPKYLVTQMGNDKSIKCEQNLGHDTMYWYKQDSKKFLKIMFSYNNKELIINETVPNRFSPKSPDKAHLNLHINSLELGDSAVYFCASSQDWAAEAFFGQGTRLTVV.